This TCR beta chain was recorded in a study of T-cell memory formation after mild COVID-19. Whole-study results and caveats: Specificity for SARS-CoV-2 was not confirmed among the second-wave clones peaking on day 37. Day 15 to 85 contractors were CD4/CD8 balanced; later expanders leaned CD4+. Pre-infection memory held some responding clones, suggesting pre-existing cross-reactive T cells responded.

Of note for this clonotype: The antigen remains undetermined.

Researchers used 5'RACE with constant-segment primers to make TCR alpha and TCR beta cDNA libraries that carry sample barcodes and UMIs. A single record per CDR3 protein comes from TCRdb applying MiXCR to the 5' RACE reads. The table shows approximately 480,000 distinct CDR3 sequences, with 15% to 20% occurring only once. The sequenced sample consisted of PBMCs or a T cell subset sorted from them (not recorded which). The source is an adult woman who had mild COVID-19 (a few samples of this study predate the infection). Cell type and time point are not known.

CDR3 sequence (DNA): TGTGCCAGCACCATCGGGACAGGGGGTTACAAAGAGACCCAGTACTTC. Translating gives CASTIGTGGYKETQYF. This rearrangement joins TRBV12-3 or TRBV12-4 to TRBJ2-5, with 11 bases aligning to TRBD1. The V and J ends lost 7 bases and 3 bases, in that order; junction bases with no gene match: 10. The CDR3 is made up of 16 amino acids.